The 22 T cell receptor beta chains listed next were all sequenced from one sample in a study of T cells in Graves' hyperthyroidism and ophthalmopathy. Researchers amplified the TCR beta CDR3 regions from RNA transcripts. HTBI primers were employed in a first-round RT-PCR of the TCR CDR3. TCRdb used MiXCR to reprocess the multiplex PCR reads, holding one entry per CDR3 protein. Found here are about 600,000 distinct CDR3 sequences, more than 13% of them singletons; the top ten hold 7% to 9%. The sequenced material came from blood. These receptor sequences come from a woman aged 18-29 years with Graves' ophthalmopathy.

This clonotype was found once. The rearrangement uses TRBV5-1 and TRBJ2-7; TRBD2 matches at 11 bases. Germline V gene data show CDR1 as SGHRS and CDR2 as YFSETQ. The CDR3 is 14 amino acids. V was clipped by 4 bases and J by 5 bases; unmatched bases: 5. CDR3 in amino acids: CASSGGLAVDEQYF. In DNA form, the CDR3 reads TGCGCCAGCAGCGGGGGACTAGCGGTCGACGAGCAGTACTTC.

The chain links TRBV28 to TRBJ2-2; 9 nucleotides line up with TRBD2. This CDR3 comprises 13 residues. CDR1 and CDR2 from the germline V gene are MDHEN and SYDVKM. The trim removed 8 bases at V and 3 bases at J, leaving 1 base unmatched. This chain's CDR3 is CASRTSDTGELFF. The CDR3 nucleotides read TGTGCCAGCCGGACTAGCGACACCGGGGAGCTGTTTTTT. Based on the CDR3 plus reference TRBV28 and TRBJ2-2, the full variable domain is DVKVTQSSRYLVKRTGEKVFLECVQDMDHENMFWYRQDPGLGLRLIYFSYDVKMKEKGDIPEGYSVSREKKERFSLILESASTNQTSMYLCASRTSDTGELFFGEGSRLTVL.

In this sample, this clonotype turned up many times. This chain connects TRBV10-3 to TRBJ1-5; possibly TRBD1 for D (6 bases). The CDR3 is made up of 15 amino acids. Germline V CDR1 and CDR2: ENHRY, SYGVKD. V dropped 3 bases and J dropped 0 bases, with 9 bases sitting between them. The CDR3 DNA sequence: TGTGCCATCAGTGATAGGGGGGCTAGCAATCAGCCCCAGCATTTT. Translating gives CAISDRGASNQPQHF.

CDR3 nucleotide sequence: TGCGCCAGCAGCTTGGCCTCCGACGGACCCTCCTACGAGCAGTACTTC. Translation: CASSLASDGPSYEQYF. The chain is built from TRBV5-1 and TRBJ2-7, with D unresolved. The length of the CDR3 is 16 residues. Germline CDR1 reads SGHRS; CDR2 reads YFSETQ. V shed 0 bases and J shed 0 bases, with 13 bases lying between them.

The J gene is TRBJ1-1, the V gene TRBV27, with 8 bases matching TRBD1. The CDR3 is 14 amino acids. The V and J ends lost 7 bases and 6 bases, in that order; junction bases with no gene match: 10. CDR1 and CDR2 from the germline V gene are MNHEY and SMNVEV (reference sequence). The CDR3 loop reads CASTRTGPRPEAFF. The CDR3 region has the DNA TGTGCCAGCACCCGGACAGGGCCCAGGCCTGAAGCTTTCTTT.

In this sample, this clonotype turned up once. The chain has TRBV20-1 and TRBJ1-2; 8 nucleotides match TRBD1. From germline, CDR1 is DFQATT and CDR2 SNEGSKA (reference sequence). The CDR3 extends over 13 amino acids. The trim removed 5 bases at V and 6 bases at J, leaving 8 bases unmatched. CDR3 DNA sequence: TGCAGTGCTGGTGGGACAGGAGTTCATGGCTACACCTTC. It specifies CSAGGTGVHGYTF.

Many counts were recorded for this clonotype. The chain employs TRBV3-1 and TRBJ2-6; D not resolved. Germline V CDR1 and CDR2: LGHDT, YNNKEL (reference sequence). V dropped 4 bases and J dropped 1 base, with 8 bases sitting between them. The CDR3 contains 15 residues. The CDR3 protein is CASSLGLSGANVLTF. The CDR3 nucleotides are TGTGCCAGCAGCCTCGGATTGTCTGGGGCCAACGTCCTGACTTTC. The full variable domain, its missing parts supplied by reference TRBV3-1 and TRBJ2-6, is DTAVSQTPKYLVTQMGNDKSIKCEQNLGHDTMYWYKQDSKKFLKIMFSYNNKELIINETVPNRFSPKSPDKAHLNLHINSLELGDSAVYFCASSLGLSGANVLTFGAGSRLTVL.

The chain recombines TRBV4-3 with TRBJ1-5; TRBD1 agrees at 9 bases. Per the germline V gene, CDR1 is LGHNA and CDR2 is YSLEER. Losses at the gene ends were 1 base for V and 6 bases for J; bases not matched to a gene: 7. The CDR3 has 16 residues. The CDR3 is CASSQAWDRVGQPQHF. The CDR3 DNA sequence: TGCGCCAGCAGCCAAGCCTGGGACAGGGTCGGTCAGCCCCAGCATTTT.

This clonotype was observed at least ten times. This chain joins TRBV7-8 and TRBJ2-7; TRBD2 is a possible D gene (6 bases). CDR3 length equals 15 residues. V shed 5 bases and J shed 3 bases, with 17 bases lying between them. Germline V gives CDR1 SGHVS, CDR2 FQNEAQ. In DNA form, the CDR3 reads TGTGCCAGCAGCCCGACGCGGGGAGCGGTCTACGAGCAGTACTTC. It translates to CASSPTRGAVYEQYF.

V is TRBV6-2 or TRBV6-3 and J is TRBJ1-1; the D gene is possibly TRBD1 (5 bases). This CDR3 contains 14 residues. From germline, CDR1 is MNHEY and CDR2 SVGEGT. V gave up 4 bases and J gave up 3 bases, with 12 bases separating them. CDR3 bases: TGTGCCAGCAGTTCGGTGGGGGGGGACACTGAAGCTTTCTTT. Translation: CASSSVGGDTEAFF.

This clonotype was detected ten times or more. The rearrangement joins TRBV3-1 to TRBJ1-1, with TRBD1 matching 8 bases. V shed 2 bases, J shed 7 bases, and the junction held 6 bases outside the gene matches. This CDR3 region has 14 residues. Germline V gene lookup returns CDR1 LGHDT and CDR2 YNNKEL (reference sequence). CDR3 bases: TGTGCCAGCAGCCAACGGGACAGGTTTATTGAAGCTTTCTTT. It specifies CASSQRDRFIEAFF.

This clonotype has more than one count but fewer than ten. The chain joins TRBV13 to TRBJ2-2; D is possibly TRBD2 (5 bases). This CDR3 has 17 amino acids. CDR1 PRHDT and CDR2 FYEKMQ come from the germline V gene (reference sequence). Trimming removed 2 bases from V and 4 bases from J, with 17 bases in between. The CDR3 DNA reads as TGTGCCAGCAGCTTACCTACTGTTGGGGAGTTCACCGGGGAGCTGTTTTTT. This codes for CASSLPTVGEFTGELFF.

Ten or more counts support this clonotype. The chain recombines TRBV7-8 with TRBJ2-1, with 7 bases identical to TRBD2. This CDR3 region has 15 residues. The V gene's germline CDR1 is SGHVS and CDR2 FQNEAQ. Trimming at V came to 0 bases and at J to 5 bases, leaving 4 bases not matched to a gene. DNA of the CDR3: TGTGCCAGCAGCTTAGCCTCGGGACTACACAATGAGCAGTTCTTC. Translated, it gives CASSLASGLHNEQFF.

This clonotype has a count of ten or more. The J gene is TRBJ2-3, the V gene TRBV7-2, with 16 bases fitting TRBD2. Germline CDR1 reads SGHTA; CDR2 reads FQGNSA. V trimming: 5 bases; J trimming: 1 base; junction bases outside the gene matches: 9. The CDR3 extends over 19 amino acids. The CDR3 spells CASSAGLAGGPFGTDTQYF. The CDR3 nucleotides read TGTGCCAGCAGCGCGGGACTAGCGGGAGGGCCGTTTGGCACAGATACGCAGTATTTT.

A word on this clonotype: This may be a read error: a much more frequent sequence differs by one nucleotide. CDR3 DNA: TGTGCCTGGACCGCAGGGGGAGAGACCCAGTACTTC. Translation gives CAWTAGGETQYF. The V call is TRBV30, the J call TRBJ2-5; 7 positions match TRBD1. Germline lookup yields CDR1 GTSNPN and CDR2 SVGIG (reference sequence). The CDR3 is made up of 12 amino acids. The J segment lost 4 bases and the V segment lost 4 bases, leaving 3 bases of the junction unmatched.

This clonotype turned up a few times. V gene TRBV11-3 combines with J gene TRBJ2-2; 8 bases map to TRBD1. Trimming cost V 4 bases and J 1 base; bases outside gene matches: 17. CDR3 size: 20 residues. From germline, CDR1 is SGHNT and CDR2 YENEEA. As DNA, the CDR3 is TGTGCCAGCAGCTCTTGGGGGAGGAATTCCGGGACAGGGAACACCGGGGAGCTGTTTTTT. Protein: CASSSWGRNSGTGNTGELFF.

The chain employs TRBV24-1 and TRBJ1-4; possible D gene TRBD1, 5 bases. CDR1 is KGHDR and CDR2 is SFDVKD in the germline V gene. Trimming took 10 bases from V and 3 from J, leaving 20 bases between them. This CDR3 spans 16 amino acids. The CDR3 sequence: CATTVLGEFANEKLFF. The CDR3 DNA is TGTGCCACAACCGTTCTAGGGGAATTTGCTAATGAAAAACTGTTTTTT.

The chain employs TRBV7-2 and TRBJ1-2; the match to TRBD1 covers 11 bases. J lost 7 bases, V lost 2 bases, and 6 bases had no gene match. CDR1 is SGHTA, CDR2 FQGNSA, per germline. The CDR3 contains 15 residues. In DNA, the CDR3 is TGTGCCAGCAGCTTAATGGGGGACAGGGGGATTGGCTACACCTTC. It specifies CASSLMGDRGIGYTF.

This chain uses TRBV7-6 with TRBJ1-6; possibly TRBD1 for D (5 bases). Germline V gene lookup returns CDR1 SGHVS and CDR2 FNYEAQ. V lost 5 bases, J lost 10 bases, and 18 bases lay in between. This CDR3 is built from 15 residues. CDR3 sequence (DNA): TGTGCCAGCAGCCTCACGGGGCAGGGAGACTCACCCCTCCACTTT. Protein sequence: CASSLTGQGDSPLHF.

The CDR3 reads CAWRGKGSSTDTQYF. CDR3 sequence (DNA): TGTGCCTGGAGGGGAAAGGGGTCTAGCACAGATACGCAGTATTTT. V gene TRBV30 combines with J gene TRBJ2-3; weak D call: TRBD1 (5 bases). The V end was cut by 3 bases, the J end by 0 bases, with 13 bases between. The CDR3 runs to 15 residues. Per germline, CDR1 GTSNPN and CDR2 SVGIG (reference sequence).

This clonotype was recorded a few times. The chain is built from TRBV13 and TRBJ1-3, with 8 bases that match TRBD1. The CDR3 consists of 14 residues. The V gene's germline CDR1 is PRHDT and CDR2 FYEKMQ (reference sequence). The V and J ends lost 5 bases and 4 bases, in that order; junction bases with no gene match: 4. The CDR3 protein is CASSTDREGNTIYF. For the CDR3, the DNA is TGTGCCAGCAGCACGGACAGGGAAGGAAACACCATATATTTT.

The V call is TRBV20-1, the J call TRBJ1-5; D is unclear. Germline V CDR1 and CDR2: DFQATT, SNEGSKA (reference sequence). The V end was cut by 2 bases, the J end by 6 bases, with 8 bases between. The CDR3 is 12 amino acids. The CDR3 nucleotides are TGCAGTGCTAGACATGAACCTCAGCCCCAGCATTTT. As protein: CSARHEPQPQHF.